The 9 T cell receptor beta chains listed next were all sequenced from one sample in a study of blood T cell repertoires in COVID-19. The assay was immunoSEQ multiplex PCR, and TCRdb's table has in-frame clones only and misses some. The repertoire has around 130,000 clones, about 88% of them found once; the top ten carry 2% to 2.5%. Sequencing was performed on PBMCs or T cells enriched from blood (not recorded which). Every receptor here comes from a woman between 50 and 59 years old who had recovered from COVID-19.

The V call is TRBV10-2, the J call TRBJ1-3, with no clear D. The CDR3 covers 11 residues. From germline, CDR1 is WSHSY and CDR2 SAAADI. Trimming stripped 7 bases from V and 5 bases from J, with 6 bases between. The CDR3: CASTDRNTIYF. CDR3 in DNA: TGCGCCAGCACCGACAGAAACACCATATATTTT.

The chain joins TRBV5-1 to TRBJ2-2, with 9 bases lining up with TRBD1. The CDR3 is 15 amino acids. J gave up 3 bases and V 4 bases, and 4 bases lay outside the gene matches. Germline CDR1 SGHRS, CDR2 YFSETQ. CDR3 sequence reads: CASSPRTGDTGELFF. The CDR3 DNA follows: TGCGCCAGCAGCCCAAGGACAGGGGACACCGGGGAGCTGTTTTTT.

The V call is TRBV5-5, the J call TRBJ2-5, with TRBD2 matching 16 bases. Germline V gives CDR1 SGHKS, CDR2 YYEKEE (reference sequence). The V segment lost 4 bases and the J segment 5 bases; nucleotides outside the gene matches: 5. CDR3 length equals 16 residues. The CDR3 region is CASSRGTSGGVETQYF. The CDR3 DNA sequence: TGTGCCAGCAGCCGTGGGACTAGCGGGGGGGTTGAGACCCAGTACTTC.

Here the CDR3 reads CASSYKYLGTNQPQHF. In nucleotides, the CDR3 is TGTGCCAGCAGTTACAAGTACTTGGGCACTAATCAGCCCCAGCATTTT. The chain has TRBV6-2 or TRBV6-3 and TRBJ1-5; D is uncertain. Per the germline V gene, CDR1 is MNHEY and CDR2 is SVGEGT. The V gene lost 2 bases and the J gene lost 4 bases, with 15 bases spanning the gap. The CDR3 loop spans 16 amino acids.

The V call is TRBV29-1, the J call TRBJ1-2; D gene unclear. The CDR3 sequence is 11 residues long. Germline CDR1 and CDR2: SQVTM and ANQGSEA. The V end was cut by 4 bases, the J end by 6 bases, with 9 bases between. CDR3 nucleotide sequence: TGCAGCGTTGCCGAATCGGATGGCTACACCTTC. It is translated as CSVAESDGYTF.

The CDR3: CASSFGQGTNYGYTF. The CDR3 nucleotides are TGTGCCAGCAGCTTTGGCCAGGGGACCAACTATGGCTACACCTTC. The chain employs TRBV7-2 and TRBJ1-2, with D possibly being TRBD1 (6 bases). CDR1 is SGHTA, CDR2 FQGNSA, per germline. The V end was cut by 3 bases, the J end by 2 bases, with 13 bases between. The CDR3 has 15 residues.

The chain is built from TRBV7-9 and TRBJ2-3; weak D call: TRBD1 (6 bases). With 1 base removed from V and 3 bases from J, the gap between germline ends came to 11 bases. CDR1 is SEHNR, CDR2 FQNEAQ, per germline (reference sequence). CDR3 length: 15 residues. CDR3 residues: CASSLVGAGTDTQYF. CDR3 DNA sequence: TGTGCCAGCAGCTTAGTGGGGGCAGGTACAGATACGCAGTATTTT.

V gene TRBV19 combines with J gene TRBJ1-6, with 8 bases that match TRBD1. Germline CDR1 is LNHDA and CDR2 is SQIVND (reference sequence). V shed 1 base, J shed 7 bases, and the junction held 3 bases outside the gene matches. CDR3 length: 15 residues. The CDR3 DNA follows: TGTGCCAGTAGTATAGTAGGGACAGGAAATTCACCCCTCCACTTT. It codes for CASSIVGTGNSPLHF.

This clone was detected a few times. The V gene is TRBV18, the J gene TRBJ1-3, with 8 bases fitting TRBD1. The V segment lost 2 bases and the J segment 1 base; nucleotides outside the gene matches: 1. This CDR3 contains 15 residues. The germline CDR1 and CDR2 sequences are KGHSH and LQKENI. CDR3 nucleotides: TGTGCCAGCTCACCAGACAGGGGATCTGGAAACACCATATATTTT. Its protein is CASSPDRGSGNTIYF.